These T cell receptor beta chains were read from a single sample in a study of cytomegalovirus exposure and HLA in healthy donors. Only in-frame clones appear in the TCRdb table, and some are missing; sequencing was by immunoSEQ multiplex PCR. The data show roughly 150,000 clones, 65% to 80% seen once. What was sequenced was PBMCs. These receptors were collected from a man aged 40-49 years in good health and CMV-seropositive. Each CDR3 is given with its conserved first and last residue. The D gene is left open where the match is weak. A row's size may be missing; if present it is once, few, many or a size class.

len: 16; v_gene: TRBV23-1; j_gene: TRBJ2-1; d_gene: .; abundance: .; CDR3aa: CASNPRLRRGYNEQFF; CDR3nt: TGCGCCAGCAATCCAAGACTTAGACGGGGCTACAATGAGCAGTTCTTC
len: 17; v_gene: TRBV5-6; j_gene: TRBJ2-6; d_gene: .; abundance: once; CDR3aa: CASSPLGGGAGANVLTF; CDR3nt: TGTGCCAGCAGCCCTCTCGGGGGAGGAGCTGGGGCCAACGTCCTGACTTTC
len: 16; v_gene: TRBV7-2; j_gene: TRBJ2-2; d_gene: .; abundance: .; CDR3aa: CASSLHQGRDTGELFF; CDR3nt: TGTGCCAGCAGCCTCCACCAGGGGAGAGACACCGGGGAGCTGTTTTTT
len: 15; v_gene: TRBV13; j_gene: TRBJ2-7; d_gene: TRBD1; abundance: once; CDR3aa: CASSRSTGGGDEQYF; CDR3nt: TGTGCCAGCAGCCGATCGACAGGGGGTGGCGACGAGCAGTACTTC
len: 15; v_gene: TRBV5-1; j_gene: TRBJ2-2; d_gene: TRBD1; abundance: .; CDR3aa: CATSWTGTNTGELFF; CDR3nt: TGCGCCACCTCATGGACAGGGACGAACACCGGGGAGCTGTTTTTT
len: 15; v_gene: TRBV5-1; j_gene: TRBJ2-5; d_gene: .; abundance: .; CDR3aa: CASSLGGVSGETQYF; CDR3nt: TGCGCCAGCAGCTTGGGGGGGGTGTCGGGAGAGACCCAGTACTTC
len: 13; v_gene: TRBV30; j_gene: TRBJ1-3; d_gene: .; abundance: once; CDR3aa: CAWNLRSGNTIYF; CDR3nt: TGTGCCTGGAACCTACGCTCTGGAAACACCATATATTTT
len: 15; v_gene: TRBV4-1; j_gene: TRBJ2-7; d_gene: TRBD2; abundance: few; CDR3aa: CASSQDEAGEDEQYF; CDR3nt: TGCGCCAGCAGCCAAGACGAGGCGGGAGAGGACGAGCAGTACTTC
len: 14; v_gene: TRBV5-4; j_gene: TRBJ1-1; d_gene: TRBD1; abundance: few; CDR3aa: CASSSGQGVTEAFF; CDR3nt: TGTGCCAGCAGTTCGGGACAGGGGGTGACTGAAGCTTTCTTT
len: 15; v_gene: TRBV19; j_gene: TRBJ2-1; d_gene: TRBD2; abundance: .; CDR3aa: CASSISSGSKGEQFF; CDR3nt: TGTGCCAGTAGTATTTCGAGCGGGAGTAAAGGTGAGCAGTTCTTC
len: 14; v_gene: TRBV27; j_gene: TRBJ2-7; d_gene: TRBD1; abundance: .; CDR3aa: CASSFGTASYEQYF; CDR3nt: TGTGCCAGCAGTTTCGGGACAGCATCCTACGAGCAGTACTTC
len: 13; v_gene: TRBV6-5; j_gene: TRBJ2-5; d_gene: .; abundance: .; CDR3aa: CASAGTPQETQYF; CDR3nt: TGTGCCAGCGCGGGAACACCCCAAGAGACCCAGTACTTC
len: 16; v_gene: TRBV7-9; j_gene: TRBJ2-5; d_gene: TRBD1; abundance: .; CDR3aa: CASSLTRGRLKETQYF; CDR3nt: TGTGCCAGCAGCTTAACCAGGGGGCGATTAAAGGAGACCCAGTACTTC
len: 14; v_gene: TRBV5-6; j_gene: TRBJ2-7; d_gene: .; abundance: .; CDR3aa: CASSLGQRQYEQYF; CDR3nt: TGTGCCAGCAGCTTGGGTCAGCGCCAGTACGAGCAGTACTTC
len: 13; v_gene: TRBV7-9; j_gene: TRBJ1-1; d_gene: .; abundance: .; CDR3aa: CASSLDSYTEAFF; CDR3nt: TGTGCCAGCAGCTTAGATTCGTACACTGAAGCTTTCTTT
len: 14; v_gene: TRBV27; j_gene: TRBJ1-5; d_gene: .; abundance: .; CDR3aa: CASRAGTPNQPQHF; CDR3nt: TGTGCCAGCAGGGCCGGGACACCTAATCAGCCCCAGCATTTT
len: 13; v_gene: TRBV6-5; j_gene: TRBJ1-4; d_gene: .; abundance: medium-sized; CDR3aa: CASSALKAEKLFF; CDR3nt: TGTGCCAGCAGTGCCCTTAAAGCTGAAAAACTGTTTTTT
len: 14; v_gene: TRBV19; j_gene: TRBJ2-7; d_gene: TRBD2; abundance: .; CDR3aa: CASSPGLAGYEQYF; CDR3nt: TGTGCCAGTAGCCCGGGACTAGCGGGCTACGAGCAGTACTTC
len: 14; v_gene: TRBV5-6; j_gene: TRBJ2-5; d_gene: TRBD2; abundance: .; CDR3aa: CASSLTGREGTQYF; CDR3nt: TGTGCCAGCAGCTTGACCGGCCGGGAGGGGACCCAGTACTTC
len: 15; v_gene: TRBV6-5; j_gene: TRBJ1-2; d_gene: TRBD1; abundance: .; CDR3aa: CASRAGTDFNYGYTF; CDR3nt: TGTGCCAGCAGGGCCGGGACAGACTTTAACTATGGCTACACCTTC
len: 11; v_gene: TRBV29-1; j_gene: TRBJ1-2; d_gene: TRBD1; abundance: few; CDR3aa: CSVDDTGDYTF; CDR3nt: TGCAGCGTTGATGATACAGGGGACTACACCTTC
len: 15; v_gene: TRBV7-9; j_gene: TRBJ1-3; d_gene: .; abundance: .; CDR3aa: CSSSRTQGSGNTIYF; CDR3nt: TGTTCCAGCAGCCGGACCCAGGGGTCAGGAAACACCATATATTTT
len: 11; v_gene: TRBV7-9; j_gene: TRBJ1-2; d_gene: .; abundance: .; CDR3aa: CASSPEYGYTF; CDR3nt: TGTGCCAGCAGCCCCGAGTATGGCTACACCTTC
len: 15; v_gene: TRBV7-9; j_gene: TRBJ1-5; d_gene: .; abundance: .; CDR3aa: CASSLGQQPNQPQHF; CDR3nt: TGTGCCAGCAGCTTAGGACAGCAGCCTAATCAGCCCCAGCATTTT
len: 13; v_gene: TRBV6-1; j_gene: TRBJ1-1; d_gene: TRBD1; abundance: once; CDR3aa: CASSGQGESEAFF; CDR3nt: TGTGCCAGCAGTGGACAGGGTGAGTCTGAAGCTTTCTTT
len: 14; v_gene: TRBV30; j_gene: TRBJ1-5; d_gene: .; abundance: .; CDR3aa: CACDQGKANQPQHF; CDR3nt: TGTGCCTGCGATCAGGGGAAGGCCAATCAGCCCCAGCATTTT
len: 11; v_gene: TRBV20-1; j_gene: TRBJ1-1; d_gene: .; abundance: .; CDR3aa: CSANHQQRAFF; CDR3nt: TGCAGTGCTAACCACCAACAGCGGGCTTTCTTT
len: 15; v_gene: TRBV6-1; j_gene: TRBJ2-7; d_gene: TRBD2; abundance: once; CDR3aa: CASKLAGALGDEQYF; CDR3nt: TGTGCCAGCAAACTAGCGGGTGCTTTAGGTGACGAGCAGTACTTC
len: 14; v_gene: TRBV11-3; j_gene: TRBJ1-1; d_gene: .; abundance: .; CDR3aa: CASSLGRGTTEAFF; CDR3nt: TGTGCCAGCAGCTTAGGGCGGGGGACCACTGAAGCTTTCTTT
len: 15; v_gene: TRBV6-5; j_gene: TRBJ2-7; d_gene: .; abundance: .; CDR3aa: CASSYRGSSSYEQYF; CDR3nt: TGTGCCAGCAGTTATAGGGGGTCTAGCTCCTACGAGCAGTACTTC
len: 18; v_gene: TRBV12-5; j_gene: TRBJ2-5; d_gene: .; abundance: .; CDR3aa: CASGLTYWEGVTQETQYF; CDR3nt: TGTGCTAGTGGTTTGACCTACTGGGAAGGGGTCACCCAAGAGACCCAGTACTTC
len: 17; v_gene: TRBV19; j_gene: TRBJ2-4; d_gene: TRBD2; abundance: .; CDR3aa: CASSTLAGARSKNIQYF; CDR3nt: TGTGCCAGTAGTACCCTAGCGGGAGCGAGGTCCAAAAACATTCAGTACTTC
len: 13; v_gene: TRBV28; j_gene: TRBJ2-7; d_gene: TRBD2; abundance: .; CDR3aa: CASSSGLFYEQYF; CDR3nt: TGTGCCAGCAGTTCGGGACTATTCTACGAGCAGTACTTC
len: 18; v_gene: TRBV27; j_gene: TRBJ2-3; d_gene: .; abundance: .; CDR3aa: CASSPIGYSGPLTDTQYF; CDR3nt: TGTGCCAGCAGCCCTATAGGTTACAGCGGGCCTCTGACAGATACGCAGTATTTT
len: 14; v_gene: TRBV29-1; j_gene: TRBJ2-5; d_gene: TRBD1; abundance: .; CDR3aa: CSVEKDRGSRTQYF; CDR3nt: TGCAGCGTTGAAAAGGACAGGGGGTCTCGGACCCAGTACTTC
len: 14; v_gene: TRBV6-5; j_gene: TRBJ2-3; d_gene: TRBD2; abundance: once; CDR3aa: CASSFGLAADTQYF; CDR3nt: TGTGCCAGCAGTTTCGGACTAGCGGCCGATACGCAGTATTTT
len: 16; v_gene: TRBV13; j_gene: TRBJ2-5; d_gene: TRBD2; abundance: .; CDR3aa: CASSPRLAGNQETQYF; CDR3nt: TGTGCCAGCAGCCCCAGACTAGCGGGGAACCAAGAGACCCAGTACTTC
len: 12; v_gene: TRBV7-9; j_gene: TRBJ1-1; d_gene: TRBD1; abundance: .; CDR3aa: CSSSFLTGHAFF; CDR3nt: TGTTCCAGCAGCTTTCTGACAGGGCATGCTTTCTTT
len: 13; v_gene: TRBV29-1; j_gene: TRBJ2-7; d_gene: .; abundance: .; CDR3aa: CSVDPGGTYEQYF; CDR3nt: TGCAGCGTTGATCCAGGGGGGACCTACGAGCAGTACTTC
len: 15; v_gene: TRBV7-8; j_gene: TRBJ2-1; d_gene: .; abundance: once; CDR3aa: CASSLAPSGNNEQFF; CDR3nt: TGTGCCAGCAGCTTAGCGCCCAGTGGTAACAATGAGCAGTTCTTC
len: 15; v_gene: TRBV2; j_gene: TRBJ1-4; d_gene: .; abundance: .; CDR3aa: CASSLGTFRNEKLFF; CDR3nt: TGTGCCAGCAGTCTTGGGACTTTTCGAAATGAAAAACTGTTTTTT
len: 13; v_gene: TRBV30; j_gene: TRBJ1-1; d_gene: .; abundance: .; CDR3aa: CAWRRGRVTEAFF; CDR3nt: TGTGCCTGGAGACGGGGGAGGGTAACTGAAGCTTTCTTT
len: 14; v_gene: TRBV15; j_gene: TRBJ1-1; d_gene: .; abundance: .; CDR3aa: CATSAGDTYTEAFF; CDR3nt: TGTGCCACCAGCGCCGGGGACACTTACACTGAAGCTTTCTTT